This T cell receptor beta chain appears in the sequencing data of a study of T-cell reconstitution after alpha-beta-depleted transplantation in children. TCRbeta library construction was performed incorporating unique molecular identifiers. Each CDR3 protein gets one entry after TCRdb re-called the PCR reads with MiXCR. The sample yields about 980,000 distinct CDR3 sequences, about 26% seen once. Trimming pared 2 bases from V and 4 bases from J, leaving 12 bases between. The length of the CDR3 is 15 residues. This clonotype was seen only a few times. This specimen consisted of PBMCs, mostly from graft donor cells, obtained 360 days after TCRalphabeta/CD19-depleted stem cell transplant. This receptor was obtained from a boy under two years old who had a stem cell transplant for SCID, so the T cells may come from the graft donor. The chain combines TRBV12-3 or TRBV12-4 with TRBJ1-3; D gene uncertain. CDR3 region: CASSLSSGPGNTIYF. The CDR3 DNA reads TGTGCCAGCAGTTTATCCAGCGGACCGGGAAACACCATATATTTT.